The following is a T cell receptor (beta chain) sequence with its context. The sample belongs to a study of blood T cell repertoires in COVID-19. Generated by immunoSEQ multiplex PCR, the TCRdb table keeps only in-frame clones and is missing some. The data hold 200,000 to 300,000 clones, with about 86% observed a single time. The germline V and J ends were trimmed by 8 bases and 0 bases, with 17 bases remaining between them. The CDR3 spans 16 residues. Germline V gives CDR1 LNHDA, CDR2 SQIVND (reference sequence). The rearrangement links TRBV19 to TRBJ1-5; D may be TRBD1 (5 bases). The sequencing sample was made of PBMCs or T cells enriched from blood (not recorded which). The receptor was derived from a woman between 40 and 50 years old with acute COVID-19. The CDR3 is CASSRRGDYSNQPQHF. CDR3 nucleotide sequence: TGTGCCAGTTCACGACGGGGGGATTATAGCAATCAGCCCCAGCATTTT.